Below, 29 T cell receptor beta chains from the same sample are listed, as sequenced in a study of graft-versus-host responses after intestinal transplantation. TCRdb's table, derived via immunoSEQ multiplex PCR, lists solely in-frame clones and lacks some. The data hold some 15,000 clones, with roughly two thirds observed a single time. Processing of graft tissue released intraepithelial and lamina propria lymphocytes. The sequencing here drew on ileum tissue, taken roughly 720 days after intestinal transplantation. These receptors all stem from a human patient who received an intestinal transplant, so some T cells may come from the graft donor.

The gene calls are TRBV30 and TRBJ2-1; perhaps TRBD1 as D (5 bases). V dropped 4 bases and J dropped 2 bases, with 9 bases sitting between them. The CDR3 runs 13 residues. Germline V gene data show CDR1 as GTSNPN and CDR2 as SVGIG (reference sequence). The CDR3 region is CAWTGNTYNEQFF. Here the CDR3 DNA reads TGTGCCTGGACAGGGAATACCTACAATGAGCAGTTCTTC.

The chain recombines TRBV27 with TRBJ2-5; 9 bases align to TRBD1. Per the germline V gene, CDR1 is MNHEY and CDR2 is SMNVEV (reference sequence). The CDR3 has 14 residues. J gave up 9 bases and V 5 bases, and 10 bases lay outside the gene matches. DNA of the CDR3: TGTGCCAGCAGTCCAACCCCGGGACAGGGATCCCAGTACTTC. Amino acid sequence: CASSPTPGQGSQYF.

The rearrangement joins TRBV19 to TRBJ1-1; D not resolved. Trimming cost V 0 bases and J 1 base, with 6 bases left between them. The V gene's germline CDR1 is LNHDA and CDR2 SQIVND (reference sequence). The length of the CDR3 is 14 residues. CDR3 sequence: CASSIDTRNTEAFF. CDR3 DNA sequence: TGTGCCAGTAGTATAGATACAAGGAACACTGAAGCTTTCTTT.

In nucleotides, the CDR3 is TGCGCCAGCAGAGATCCTCAGGCCTCCTACGAGCAGTACTTC. Translation: CASRDPQASYEQYF. The rearrangement links TRBV5-1 to TRBJ2-5; D is undetermined. The J call is doubtful: the DNA matches TRBJ2-7 better. This CDR3 is built from 14 residues. The germline V gene encodes CDR1 SGHRS and CDR2 YFSETQ.

The CDR3 sequence is CASSQDYRDTGELFF. The CDR3 nucleotides are TGCGCCAGCAGCCAAGATTACAGGGACACCGGGGAGCTGTTTTTT. The chain uses TRBV4-3 and TRBJ2-2, with a possible D match to TRBD1 (6 bases). The V gene lost 0 bases and the J gene lost 3 bases, with 8 bases spanning the gap. The germline V gene encodes CDR1 LGHNA and CDR2 YSLEER. CDR3 length: 15 amino acids.

The J gene is TRBJ2-5, the V gene TRBV5-6, with 7 bases fitting TRBD2. The J call may be faulty, since TRBJ2-7 better matches the DNA end. There are 15 residues in the CDR3. Per germline, CDR1 SGHDT and CDR2 YYEEEE. The CDR3 sequence is CASSRLALLLYEQYF. Here the CDR3 DNA reads TGTGCCAGCAGCAGACTAGCCCTCCTCCTCTACGAGCAGTACTTC.

The rearrangement links TRBV7-2 to TRBJ2-2, with 7 bases fitting TRBD1. V shed 1 base, J shed 2 bases, and the junction held 7 bases outside the gene matches. This CDR3 has 17 residues. CDR1 SGHTA and CDR2 FQGNSA come from the germline V gene. The CDR3 nucleotides are TGTGCCAGCAGCTTAGGAGTGAAGGGGGCTAACACCGGGGAGCTGTTTTTT. This translates into CASSLGVKGANTGELFF.

The count of this clone is one. The chain recombines TRBV18 with TRBJ1-2; 7 bases fit TRBD1. With V trimmed by 1 base and J by 4 bases, 6 bases remained unmatched. The germline V gene has CDR1 KGHSH and CDR2 LQKENI. This CDR3 has 15 amino acids. The CDR3 is CASSPQGAMGYGYTF. The CDR3 bases are TGTGCCAGCTCACCACAGGGGGCTATGGGCTATGGCTACACCTTC.

The rearrangement joins TRBV20-1 to TRBJ1-4, with unresolved D. This CDR3 region has 10 residues. With 5 bases removed from V and 8 bases from J, the gap between germline ends came to 6 bases. Looked up from germline, CDR1 is DFQATT and CDR2 is SNEGSKA (reference sequence). The CDR3 nucleotides read TGCAGTGCTGGGAGGGAAAAACTGTTTTTT. Amino acids: CSAGREKLFF.

The DNA for the CDR3 is TGCGCCAGCAGCTTTCTAGCGGGGGCGGAAGAGCAGTACTTC. Translated: CASSFLAGAEEQYF. V gene TRBV5-1 combines with J gene TRBJ2-7; 10 nucleotides line up with TRBD2. This CDR3 has 14 residues. The germline gives CDR1 SGHRS, CDR2 YFSETQ. Trimming cost V 2 bases and J 7 bases; bases outside gene matches: 6.

This sequence joins TRBV11-2 and TRBJ2-5; 10 bases map to TRBD1. The CDR3 runs 18 residues. CDR1 and CDR2 (germline): SGHAT, FQNNGV. The V and J ends lost 5 bases and 1 base, in that order; junction bases with no gene match: 13. CDR3 loop: CASSGGPLTGGLQETQYF. The CDR3, as DNA: TGTGCCAGCAGCGGCGGGCCCTTGACAGGGGGCCTCCAAGAGACCCAGTACTTC.

CDR3 bases: TGTGCCAGCAGCTTAACGGAGGGGGGGTCCTACGAGCAGTACTTC. The encoded protein is CASSLTEGGSYEQYF. The chain joins TRBV11-2 to TRBJ2-7; TRBD2 might be the D (7 bases). Germline V lookup: CDR1 SGHAT, CDR2 FQNNGV. Trimming stripped 2 bases from V and 1 base from J, with 12 bases between. The CDR3 totals 15 residues.

The chain couples TRBV19 to TRBJ2-3; maybe TRBD1 (6 bases). V lost 1 base, J lost 3 bases, and 8 bases lay in between. In germline, CDR1 is LNHDA, CDR2 SQIVND (reference sequence). This CDR3 comprises 14 residues. The CDR3 reads CASSIGQATDTQYF. CDR3 bases: TGTGCCAGTAGTATAGGACAGGCGACAGATACGCAGTATTTT.

This clone was seen a few times. The rearrangement joins TRBV7-2 to TRBJ2-5; TRBD2 matches 9 bases. V was pared by 2 bases and J by 4 bases, with 8 bases of the junction left unmatched. CDR3 length: 16 residues. In germline, CDR1 is SGHTA, CDR2 FQGNSA. The CDR3 region has the DNA TGTGCCAGCAGCTTAATCCGGGGGCGGGGGGGAGAGACCCAGTACTTC. Its protein is CASSLIRGRGGETQYF. Drawing the rest from reference TRBV7-2 and TRBJ2-5, the complete variable domain is GAGVSQSPSNKVTEKGKDVELRCDPISGHTALYWYRQSLGQGLEFLIYFQGNSAPDKSGLPSDRFSAERTGGSVSTLTIQRTQQEDSAVYLCASSLIRGRGGETQYFGPGTRLLVL.

The V gene is TRBV27, the J gene TRBJ2-5; 7 nucleotides align to TRBD2. CDR3 length: 15 residues. After removal of 4 bases from V and 4 bases from J, the junction contained 9 bases not matched to a gene. CDR1 and CDR2 from the germline V gene are MNHEY and SMNVEV (reference sequence). CDR3 amino acids: CASSSRLALGETQYF. The CDR3 DNA sequence: TGTGCCAGCAGTTCGAGACTAGCATTGGGAGAGACCCAGTACTTC.

The V and J genes are TRBV19 and TRBJ2-7; TRBD2 aligns across 12 bases. J gave up 2 bases and V 5 bases, and 7 bases lay outside the gene matches. The CDR3 has 16 amino acids. The germline V gene encodes CDR1 LNHDA and CDR2 SQIVND (reference sequence). CDR3 coding DNA: TGTGCCAGTAGTGGGGGGACTAGCGGGCCACCCTACGAGCAGTACTTC. Translated: CASSGGTSGPPYEQYF.

The CDR3 reads CASSSEQDFSYEQYF. CDR3 coding DNA: TGTGCCAGCAGCTCAGAACAGGATTTCTCCTACGAGCAGTACTTC. The chain uses TRBV5-6 and TRBJ2-7, with D perhaps matching TRBD1 (5 bases). The CDR3 is 15 amino acids. V was shortened by 3 bases and J by 0 bases, with 13 bases between the two germline ends. Germline V gene lookup returns CDR1 SGHDT and CDR2 YYEEEE.

This clone occurred once. The gene calls are TRBV7-9 and TRBJ1-5, with 11 bases fitting TRBD1. This CDR3 is 15 amino acids long. V shed 3 bases and J 6 bases; nucleotides not matched to a gene: 4. Germline values: CDR1 SEHNR, CDR2 FQNEAQ (reference sequence). DNA for the CDR3: TGTGCCAGCAGCTTGGGACAGGGGGAGGTTCAGCCCCAGCATTTT. It yields the protein CASSLGQGEVQPQHF.

This chain joins TRBV6-1 and TRBJ1-6, with 9 nucleotides matching TRBD1. Trimming at V came to 3 bases and at J to 6 bases, leaving 6 bases not matched to a gene. The CDR3 covers 16 residues. Germline values: CDR1 MNHNS, CDR2 SASEGT. DNA of the CDR3: TGTGCCAGCAGTGAGGGACAGGGCAGCGGTAATTCACCCCTCCACTTT. This translates into CASSEGQGSGNSPLHF.

J is TRBJ1-4 and V is TRBV7-9, with 8 positions matching TRBD1. The CDR3 sequence is 16 residues long. Germline-derived CDR1 and CDR2 are SEHNR and FQNEAQ (reference sequence). V gave up 6 bases and J gave up 8 bases; unmatched junction bases: 14. The CDR3 coding sequence is TGTGCCAGCAGTTCCCGGGACAGGATGAGGGAAGAAAAACTGTTTTTT. It yields the protein CASSSRDRMREEKLFF.

The gene calls are TRBV4-3 and TRBJ2-7; maybe TRBD2 (6 bases). The CDR3 has 15 amino acids. V gave up 4 bases and J gave up 2 bases, with 15 bases separating them. Germline lookup yields CDR1 LGHNA and CDR2 YSLEER. This CDR3 reads CASSPKWGETYEQYF. CDR3 sequence (DNA): TGCGCCAGCAGCCCTAAGTGGGGGGAGACCTACGAGCAGTACTTC.

V usage is TRBV30 and J usage is TRBJ1-4; D gene unclear. CDR3 length: 11 residues. Germline V gene sequence: CDR1 GTSNPN, CDR2 SVGIG (reference sequence). The V and J ends lost 3 bases and 10 bases respectively, with 9 bases between them. CDR3 residues: CAWSAPGKLFF. The DNA for the CDR3 is TGTGCCTGGAGCGCTCCGGGAAAACTGTTTTTT. Full variable domain (remainder filled in from reference TRBV30 and TRBJ1-4): SQTIHQWPATLVQPVGSPLSLECTVEGTSNPNLYWYRQAAGRGLQLLFYSVGIGQISSEVPQNLSASRPQDRQFILSSKKLLLSDSGFYLCAWSAPGKLFFGSGTQLSVL.

The chain joins TRBV6-1 to TRBJ1-6; possible D gene TRBD1, 6 bases. The germline CDR1 and CDR2 sequences are MNHNS and SASEGT. This CDR3 has 15 amino acids. Deletions cut 2 bases from V and 10 bases from J, with 15 bases between. The CDR3 loop is CASSELTGLRSPLHF. CDR3 sequence (DNA): TGTGCCAGCAGTGAACTCACAGGGCTACGATCACCCCTCCACTTT.

The gene calls are TRBV7-2 and TRBJ1-5; D is perhaps TRBD1 (5 bases). Germline V gives CDR1 SGHTA, CDR2 FQGNSA. The CDR3 is 15 amino acids. V was pared by 4 bases and J by 1 base, with 11 bases between. DNA of the CDR3: TGTGCCAGCAGCTCTTGGGGGGAAAGCAATCAGCCCCAGCATTTT. It translates to CASSSWGESNQPQHF.

This chain joins TRBV30 and TRBJ1-4, with TRBD1 as a possible D gene (5 bases). V was pared by 3 bases and J by 4 bases, with 18 bases between. The CDR3 totals 16 residues. CDR1 GTSNPN and CDR2 SVGIG come from the germline V gene (reference sequence). The CDR3 reads CAWSNNGAGYNEKLFF. The CDR3 DNA sequence: TGTGCCTGGAGCAATAATGGGGCAGGGTATAATGAAAAACTGTTTTTT.

This clone was seen a handful of times. The chain carries TRBV27 and TRBJ1-3; TRBD1 matches at 10 bases. This CDR3 comprises 17 residues. Germline values: CDR1 MNHEY, CDR2 SMNVEV (reference sequence). V was clipped by 5 bases and J by 1 base; unmatched bases: 8. The CDR3 DNA reads as TGTGCCAGCAGTCCCTTCCGGACAGGGGGGTCTGGAAACACCATATATTTT. Amino acids: CASSPFRTGGSGNTIYF.

The V call is TRBV7-6, the J call TRBJ2-1; TRBD2 matches at 7 bases. CDR3 length: 17 residues. Germline-derived CDR1 and CDR2 are SGHVS and FNYEAQ. Trimming cost V 3 bases and J 4 bases; bases outside gene matches: 12. The CDR3 protein is CASSFTDAGRVYNEQFF. CDR3 bases: TGTGCCAGCAGCTTCACAGACGCGGGGAGGGTATACAATGAGCAGTTCTTC.

In this sample, this clone turned up a few times. The V call is TRBV19, the J call TRBJ1-6; 11 bases align to TRBD1. The V segment lost 6 bases and the J segment 4 bases; nucleotides outside the gene matches: 5. From germline, CDR1 is LNHDA and CDR2 SQIVND (reference sequence). This CDR3 has 16 residues. CDR3 in DNA: TGTGCCAGTAGGGGTGGACAGGGGGCTTATAATTCACCCCTCCACTTT. This translates into CASRGGQGAYNSPLHF.

This chain connects TRBV6-6 to TRBJ2-7; tentatively, D is TRBD1 (5 bases). Germline V gene data show CDR1 as MNHNY and CDR2 as SVGAGI (reference sequence). The CDR3 length is 14 residues. Trimming pared 7 bases from V and 0 bases from J, leaving 13 bases between. This chain's CDR3 is CASIPDSSSYEQYF. For the CDR3, the DNA is TGTGCCAGCATTCCCGACAGTAGCTCCTACGAGCAGTACTTC.